This T cell receptor beta chain was retrieved from a study of human T cells and chemical hapten exposure. Study information: Patients, predominantly female, presented with alopecia areata, totalis or universalis.

A note on this clonotype: Its cognate antigen is unknown.

Trimming at V came to 5 bases and at J to 6 bases, leaving 6 bases not matched to a gene. This CDR3 is 13 amino acids long. Germline CDR1 and CDR2: ENHRY and SYGVKD. Study conclusions and caveats: Sensitizing with DPC caused no change in TCRs above 1 in 1000 frequency. Expanded TCRs clustered into significantly more large CDR3 similarity groups than controls, the analysis revealed.

Time point specified: pre-sensitization, week 0. Treatment denoted: therapeutic diphenylcyclopropenone sensitization with weekly scalp DPC. Donation of samples came from alopecia patients who were 18 to 70 years old and suitable for DPC. TCRdb passed the RACE reads through MiXCR, listing each CDR3 protein once. The top ten hold 2.9% of the sample, which has under 200,000 distinct CDR3 sequences, almost 30% seen once. The receptor's source is a woman aged 25-40 years with alopecia areata. Some clones in this sample may be carry-over from other donors' samples. Sequenced material: whole blood, taken in connection with sensitization to the hapten diphenylcyclopropenone (DPC). V usage is TRBV10-3 and J usage is TRBJ2-7; the match to TRBD1 covers 8 bases. The CDR3 region is CAISLDRGGEQYF. In DNA form, the CDR3 reads TGTGCCATCAGTCTAGACAGGGGAGGCGAGCAGTACTTC.